Listed here are 9 T cell receptor beta chains from one sample, sequenced in a study of blood T cell repertoires in COVID-19. The assay was immunoSEQ multiplex PCR, and TCRdb's table has in-frame clones only and misses some. This sample has under 350,000 clones, with approximately 86% found just once. Sample: PBMCs or T cells enriched from blood (not recorded which). These receptors came from a woman aged 35 to 49 with acute COVID-19.

V gene TRBV19 combines with J gene TRBJ2-3; weak D call: TRBD1 (6 bases). The CDR3 contains 14 residues. V gave up 6 bases and J gave up 1 base, with 11 bases separating them. CDR1 and CDR2 (germline): LNHDA, SQIVND (reference sequence). CDR3: CASRDGQRTDTQYF. The CDR3 coding sequence is TGTGCCAGTAGGGACGGACAGCGCACAGATACGCAGTATTTT.

In this sample, this clone turned up a few times. The genes are TRBV6-5 and TRBJ1-2; the D is unclear. Germline values: CDR1 MNHEY, CDR2 SVGAGI. The CDR3 is 13 amino acids. V lost 6 bases to trimming and J lost 2 bases, with 10 bases between them. CDR3 region: CASSQAGNYGYTF. The CDR3 region has the DNA TGTGCCAGCAGCCAGGCGGGGAACTATGGCTACACCTTC.

The rearrangement joins TRBV19 to TRBJ2-7, with TRBD1 matching 8 bases. This CDR3 contains 15 residues. V shed 5 bases, J shed 5 bases, and the junction held 11 bases outside the gene matches. The V gene's germline CDR1 is LNHDA and CDR2 SQIVND (reference sequence). This CDR3 reads CASSSIDRGGNEQYF. DNA of the CDR3: TGTGCCAGTAGTTCCATCGACAGGGGAGGTAACGAGCAGTACTTC.

This chain joins TRBV19 and TRBJ2-1, with TRBD2 matching 14 bases. The CDR3 extends over 19 amino acids. With 3 bases clipped from V and 1 base from J, the junction kept 8 bases outside the gene matches. Per germline, CDR1 LNHDA and CDR2 SQIVND (reference sequence). Here the CDR3 reads CASSIFLTSGRGSYNEQFF. As DNA, the CDR3 is TGTGCCAGTAGTATTTTCCTGACTAGCGGGAGGGGGTCCTACAATGAGCAGTTCTTC.

The V call is TRBV6-6, the J call TRBJ2-3; D possibly corresponds to TRBD2 (6 bases). Germline lookup yields CDR1 MNHNY and CDR2 SVGAGI (reference sequence). Trimming shortened V by 4 bases and J by 4 bases, and 12 bases separated the two germline ends. The CDR3 is made up of 14 amino acids. The CDR3 nucleotides read TGTGCCAGCAGTTCCTGGAGGGTGTCAGATACGCAGTATTTT. It is translated as CASSSWRVSDTQYF.

The chain uses TRBV2 and TRBJ1-1; 7 bases match TRBD1. The trim removed 6 bases at V and 2 bases at J, leaving 9 bases unmatched. Germline lookup yields CDR1 SNHLY and CDR2 FYNNEI. This CDR3 has 15 residues. CDR3 DNA sequence: TGTGCCAGCAGGGTAGAACAGGGGTCAAACACTGAAGCTTTCTTT. Its protein product is CASRVEQGSNTEAFF.

The J gene is TRBJ2-2, the V gene TRBV12-5, with 9 bases aligning to TRBD1. After removal of 0 bases from V and 5 bases from J, the junction contained 4 bases not matched to a gene. Germline lookup yields CDR1 LGHNT and CDR2 FRNRAP. The CDR3 is made up of 16 amino acids. CDR3 loop: CASGLVSTGGTGELFF. CDR3 DNA sequence: TGTGCTAGTGGTTTGGTGTCGACAGGGGGGACCGGGGAGCTGTTTTTT.

The V call is TRBV3-1 (or the pseudogene TRBV3-2), the J call TRBJ2-3, with D perhaps matching TRBD2 (7 bases). Germline CDR1 LGHDT, CDR2 YNNKEL (reference sequence). The CDR3 runs 17 residues. Deletions cut 5 bases from V and 2 bases from J, with 20 bases between. CDR3 region: CASSFGGGLTNTDTQYF. CDR3 sequence (DNA): TGTGCCAGCAGCTTTGGCGGGGGCCTTACGAACACAGATACGCAGTATTTT.

The gene calls are TRBV7-3 and TRBJ2-2; D unclear. Germline loops: CDR1 SGHTA, CDR2 FQGTGA. Between the trimmed V and J ends, which lost 8 bases and 1 base, there was a span of 5 bases. The CDR3 is made up of 12 amino acids. In nucleotides, the CDR3 is TGTGCCAGCCGACAGAACACCGGGGAGCTGTTTTTT. Its protein product is CASRQNTGELFF.